Given below is one TCR beta chain in context. These data are taken from a study of T cell changes during pregnancy in multiple sclerosis. The V end lost 0 bases, the J end lost 5 bases, and 20 bases lay between the germline ends. This CDR3 has 17 amino acids. Germline V gene sequence: CDR1 SGHRS, CDR2 YFSETQ. Clones were sequenced by immunoSEQ multiplex PCR, and TCRdb holds only the in-frame ones, with some missing. Of 15,000 to 17,000 clones in the sample, approximately 80% were seen once. The chain recombines TRBV5-1 with TRBJ1-2, with TRBD1 as a possible D gene (5 bases). The specimen comprised CD8+ T cells from peripheral blood mononuclear cells, sampled after pregnancy. The sequence derives from a female donor in good health, enrolled as a control in a pregnancy study. The CDR3 reads CASSLAGGGDPWYGYTF. Here the CDR3 DNA reads TGCGCCAGCAGCTTGGCCGGGGGAGGGGACCCATGGTATGGCTACACCTTC. The full variable domain, with the rest looked up from reference TRBV5-1 and TRBJ1-2, is KAGVTQTPRYLIKTRGQQVTLSCSPISGHRSVSWYQQTPGQGLQFLFEYFSETQRNKGNFPGRFSGRQFSNSRSEMNVSTLELGDSALYLCASSLAGGGDPWYGYTFGSGTRLTVV.